The rows below give T cell receptor beta chains drawn from one sample of a study of human T cells and chemical hapten exposure. TCRdb reprocessed the RACE reads via MiXCR and lists one record per CDR3 protein. The sample yields approximately 71,000 distinct CDR3 sequences, over 8.5% seen once. This sample comprised whole blood, obtained in connection with sensitization to the hapten diphenylcyclopropenone (DPC). These receptors were obtained from a woman aged 45-65 years with alopecia areata. Some clones in this sample may be carry-over from other donors' samples. Each CDR3 is given with its conserved first and last residue. Fields, in order: V gene, CDR3 length, D gene, clone size, J gene, CDR3 protein, CDR3 DNA. A D gene is named only where the DNA matches it firmly. Not every row has a clone size; where given, it reads once, few, many or a size class.

TRBV6-2/TRBV6-3	15	NA	NA	TRBJ2-5	CASSEGGMYQETQYF	TGTGCCAGCAGCGAGGGCGGGATGTACCAAGAGACCCAGTACTTC
TRBV11-2	13	NA	few	TRBJ2-7	CASSFRASYEQYF	TGTGCCAGCAGCTTCCGGGCGAGCTACGAGCAGTACTTC
TRBV7-2	13	NA	NA	TRBJ2-3	CASSQPSTDTQYF	TGTGCCAGCAGCCAGCCTAGCACAGATACGCAGTATTTT
TRBV29-1	12	NA	few	TRBJ2-1	CSVSIPYNEQFF	TGCAGCGTTTCTATTCCCTACAATGAGCAGTTCTTC
TRBV28	15	NA	few	TRBJ1-2	CASRPPGGNYYGYTF	TGTGCCAGCAGACCCCCCGGCGGGAACTACTATGGCTACACCTTC
TRBV12-3/TRBV12-4	14	NA	few	TRBJ1-4	CASSSEYTNEKLFF	TGTGCCAGCAGTTCGGAGTACACTAATGAAAAACTGTTTTTT
TRBV6-5	12	NA	many	TRBJ2-7	CATRGPRPEQYF	TGTGCCACCCGTGGCCCCCGTCCCGAGCAGTACTTC
TRBV6-5	14	TRBD1	NA	TRBJ1-1	CASNNRGRNTEAFF	TGTGCCAGCAACAACAGGGGCAGGAACACTGAAGCTTTCTTT
TRBV7-2	15	NA	few	TRBJ2-7	CASTPVGSGRYEQYF	TGTGCCAGCACCCCCGTCGGGTCGGGCCGCTACGAGCAGTACTTC
TRBV11-2	14	NA	many	TRBJ2-7	CASSFGAGPYEQYF	TGTGCCAGCAGCTTCGGCGCAGGCCCCTACGAGCAGTACTTC
TRBV12-3/TRBV12-4	14	TRBD1	few	TRBJ1-5	CAGATGVSNQPQHF	TGTGCCGGCGCGACAGGGGTAAGCAATCAGCCCCAGCATTTT
TRBV4-3	13	NA	many	TRBJ2-5	CASSPGARETQYF	TGCGCCAGCAGCCCAGGAGCTCGGGAGACCCAGTACTTC
TRBV2	14	NA	NA	TRBJ1-6	CASSVGGSGSPLHF	TGTGCCAGCAGTGTGGGAGGGTCGGGTTCACCCCTCCACTTT
TRBV7-9	16	NA	few	TRBJ1-4	CASSFGTGANGEKLFF	TGTGCCAGCAGCTTTGGGACGGGCGCTAATGGTGAAAAACTGTTTTTT
TRBV6-5	15	TRBD1	many	TRBJ2-2	CASSPGGANTGELFF	TGTGCCAGCAGTCCAGGGGGCGCGAACACCGGGGAGCTGTTTTTT
TRBV5-6	15	TRBD1	few	TRBJ2-7	CASSREDRGVYEQYF	TGTGCCAGCAGCCGCGAGGACAGGGGGGTTTACGAGCAGTACTTC
TRBV28	18	NA	many	TRBJ1-5	CASSLWGHRQEKGQPQHF	TGTGCCAGCAGTTTATGGGGACACCGACAGGAAAAGGGTCAGCCCCAGCATTTT
TRBV6-2/TRBV6-3	15	NA	many	TRBJ2-6	CASSYGGSGANVLTF	TGTGCCAGCAGTTACGGTGGTTCTGGGGCCAACGTCCTGACTTTC
TRBV3-1	12	NA	few	TRBJ1-5	CASSQGEQPQHF	TGTGCCAGCAGCCAAGGGGAACAGCCCCAGCATTTT
TRBV6-5	15	TRBD1	few	TRBJ1-6	CASSYSRQGGSPLHF	TGTGCCAGCAGTTACTCCCGACAGGGGGGGTCACCCCTCCACTTT
TRBV28	14	NA	many	TRBJ1-5	CASSSLWGGQPQHF	TGTGCCAGCAGTTCTCTCTGGGGAGGGCAGCCCCAGCATTTT
TRBV7-9	14	TRBD1	many	TRBJ1-1	CASSSAVQGARAFF	TGTGCCAGCAGCTCGGCCGTACAGGGGGCGCGAGCTTTCTTT
TRBV12-3/TRBV12-4	17	NA	NA	TRBJ2-3	CASSHQAGYSRSDTQYF	TGTGCCAGCAGTCACCAAGCAGGGTATTCTAGATCAGATACGCAGTATTTT
TRBV5-1	16	NA	NA	TRBJ2-3	CASSLGLPGGTDTQYF	TGCGCCAGCAGCTTGGGACTACCAGGGGGCACAGATACGCAGTATTTT
TRBV4-3	12	TRBD2	NA	TRBJ2-1	CASSQQGLGQFF	TGCGCCAGCAGCCAACAAGGACTAGGCCAGTTCTTC
TRBV5-4	13	NA	many	TRBJ1-2	CASSSRVGYGYTF	TGTGCCAGCAGCTCTAGAGTTGGTTATGGCTACACCTTC
TRBV6-6	14	NA	NA	TRBJ1-6	CASSSGSWNSPLHF	TGTGCCAGCAGTTCTGGCAGCTGGAATTCACCCCTCCACTTT
TRBV29-1	13	TRBD1	few	TRBJ1-1	CSVEQGQNTEAFF	TGCAGCGTAGAACAGGGGCAGAACACTGAAGCTTTCTTT
TRBV5-1	15	TRBD2	few	TRBJ2-3	CASRGGLLITDTQYF	TGCGCCAGCCGCGGGGGACTTCTCATCACAGATACGCAGTATTTT
TRBV6-5	14	NA	few	TRBJ2-2	CASSLGSNTGELFF	TGTGCCAGCAGTTTAGGTTCTAACACCGGGGAGCTGTTTTTT
TRBV20-1	14	NA	many	TRBJ2-4	CSAKGDADTNIQYF	TGCAGTGCTAAAGGGGACGCCGATACGAACATTCAGTACTTC
TRBV6-1	17	NA	NA	TRBJ1-5	CASSESALNTPHPAQHF	TGTGCCAGCAGTGAATCAGCCCTGAACACACCCCACCCAGCCCAGCATTTT
TRBV29-1	11	NA	few	TRBJ2-3	CSVPGPDTQYF	TGCAGCGTACCAGGACCAGATACGCAGTATTTT
TRBV29-1	14	TRBD1	few	TRBJ1-1	CSVDRDRVNTEAFF	TGCAGCGTTGATAGGGACAGAGTTAACACTGAAGCTTTCTTT
TRBV6-5	13	TRBD1	NA	TRBJ1-2	CASCPGGPYGYTF	TGTGCCAGCTGCCCAGGGGGCCCCTATGGCTACACCTTC
TRBV15	15	TRBD2	many	TRBJ2-7	CATSTRGGFAYEQYF	TGTGCCACCAGCACCCGCGGGGGTTTTGCCTACGAGCAGTACTTC